Listed here are 5 T cell receptor beta chains from one sample, sequenced in a study of molecular identifiers for immune sequencing clone quantification. Each CDR3 protein is one row after TCRdb ran MiXCR on the PCR reads. The sample includes around 9,000 distinct CDR3 sequences, less than 20% of them seen just once. Material for sequencing was naive CD8+ T cells from blood, with Jurkat cell RNA spiked in. Stated subset: FACS-sorted CD8+CD4-CCR7+CD45RA+ naive T cells. The receptors originated from a human donor in good health. Some libraries in this study had Jurkat cell RNA spiked in.

By frequency in the sample, this clonotype is medium-sized. The rearrangement joins TRBV24-1 to TRBJ2-3, with no clear D. The CDR3 sequence is 11 residues long. V lost 2 bases, J lost 8 bases, and 4 bases lay in between. CDR1 and CDR2 (germline): KGHDR, SFDVKD. The CDR3 DNA sequence: TGTGCCACCAGTGATTCGGCTACGCAGTATTTT. Translated: CATSDSATQYF.

This clonotype is deemed medium-sized. The chain recombines TRBV29-1 with TRBJ1-1; TRBD1 is a possible D gene (6 bases). Germline V lookup: CDR1 SQVTM, CDR2 ANQGSEA. Trimming pared 8 bases from V and 0 bases from J, leaving 13 bases between. The length of the CDR3 is 13 residues. The CDR3 coding sequence is TGCAGCTTCTGCGACAGGATGAACACTGAAGCTTTCTTT. It is translated as CSFCDRMNTEAFF.

This clonotype is judged medium-sized (0.01 to 0.1%). The rearrangement uses TRBV28 and TRBJ2-5; TRBD1 is a possible D gene (6 bases). The CDR3 has 13 amino acids. The V and J ends lost 3 bases and 2 bases respectively, with 7 bases between them. Germline loops: CDR1 MDHEN, CDR2 SYDVKM. The CDR3 region has the DNA TGTGCCAGCAGTTTGGGGGCTCAAGAGACCCAGTACTTC. This translates into CASSLGAQETQYF. Supplemented by reference TRBV28 and TRBJ2-5, the full variable domain reads DVKVTQSSRYLVKRTGEKVFLECVQDMDHENMFWYRQDPGLGLRLIYFSYDVKMKEKGDIPEGYSVSREKKERFSLILESASTNQTSMYLCASSLGAQETQYFGPGTRLLVL.

Concerning this clonotype: At one end, the junction sequence differs from germline, possibly due to a read error. V usage is TRBV28 and J usage is TRBJ1-5, with 7 bases identical to TRBD1. There are 15 residues in the CDR3. Germline V gives CDR1 MDHEN, CDR2 SYDVKM. The CDR3 loop is CARSFFRQGDQPQHF. CDR3 sequence (DNA): TGCGCCAGGAGTTTCTTTCGGCAGGGGGATCAGCCCCAGCATTTT.

This clonotype counts as medium-sized. This chain connects TRBV6-5 to TRBJ2-7; D is tentatively TRBD1 or TRBD2 (6 bases each). V was trimmed by 8 bases and J by 3 bases, leaving 14 bases between them. Germline V CDR1 and CDR2: MNHEY, SVGAGI. The CDR3 is made up of 13 amino acids. The CDR3: CASLGGELYEQYF. Here the CDR3 DNA reads TGTGCCAGCTTGGGGGGCGAGCTCTACGAGCAGTACTTC.